This entry describes one T cell receptor (beta chain). Antigen: not known. This sample is drawn from a study of somatic mutations in cytotoxic T cells in rheumatoid arthritis. Study-wide background: Certain V beta antibody-stained T-cell populations, V beta1+ cells sequenced for TCRB among them, were flow-sorted to nearly 100% purity.

Method: immunoSEQ multiplex PCR; TCRdb's copy keeps in-frame clones and lacks some. The table lists 9,500 to 15,000 clones, around four fifths of them singletons, with more than 13% in the top ten. General study results and limits: Clonality of CD8+ T cells, which was compared between rheumatoid arthritis patients and age-matched healthy controls, did not differ significantly.

This sequence originates from a woman aged 55-69 years in good health. Sequencing was performed on CD8+ T cells sorted from blood.

The DNA for the CDR3 is TGTGCCAGCAGTTTAGAGATAGCTCCCACAGATACGCAGTATTTT. This sequence encodes CASSLEIAPTDTQYF. J is TRBJ2-3 and V is TRBV28; D is unclear. Germline lookup yields CDR1 MDHEN and CDR2 SYDVKM. This CDR3 contains 15 residues. The ends were cut back, 2 bases at V and 2 bases at J, with 11 bases in the middle.